These 28 T cell receptor beta chains were all obtained from the same sample, sequenced in a study of T cells in Graves' hyperthyroidism and ophthalmopathy. Regions amplified from RNA transcripts were the TCR beta CDR3 regions. The HTBI primer set was used in a first-round RT-PCR of the TCR CDR3. TCRdb re-called the multiplex PCR reads through MiXCR, storing one row per CDR3 protein. Found here are 500,000 to 600,000 distinct CDR3 sequences, approximately 44% of them singletons; the top ten hold 15% to 20%. The sample comprised peripheral blood or thyroid tissue (not recorded which). These TCRs come from an adult woman with Graves' disease, either hyperthyroidism or ophthalmopathy (not recorded which).

V gene TRBV5-1 combines with J gene TRBJ2-2, with D uncertain. CDR3 length: 15 residues. The V gene's germline CDR1 is SGHRS and CDR2 YFSETQ. Trimming pared 0 bases from V and 4 bases from J, leaving 10 bases between. The CDR3 region is CASSLVLVGTGELFF. The CDR3 DNA follows: TGCGCCAGCAGCTTGGTTCTGGTGGGCACCGGGGAGCTGTTTTTT.

A note on this clonotype: The junction departs from germline at one end; a sequencing error may be responsible. The chain is built from TRBV6-5 and TRBJ1-1; no clear D. Germline V gene sequence: CDR1 MNHEY, CDR2 SVGAGI. CDR3 size: 16 residues. The CDR3 spells CAISESKGWQAEGAFF. The CDR3 nucleotides read TGTGCCATCAGTGAGTCGAAGGGTTGGCAGGCCGAGGGAGCTTTCTTT.

This chain links TRBV15 with TRBJ1-4, with D tentatively TRBD1 (5 bases). The V end was cut by 10 bases, the J end by 3 bases, with 18 bases between. This CDR3 comprises 15 residues. Germline V gene sequence: CDR1 LNHNV, CDR2 YYDKDF (reference sequence). Here the CDR3 reads CASVGGSMANEKLFF. The CDR3 bases are TGTGCCAGCGTCGGGGGGTCGATGGCTAATGAAAAACTGTTTTTT.

The CDR3 protein is CATSRGDRGEDNYGYTF. The CDR3 bases are TGTGCCACCAGCAGGGGTGACAGGGGCGAGGATAACTATGGCTACACCTTC. This rearrangement joins TRBV15 to TRBJ1-2; 8 bases agree with TRBD1. V was pared by 3 bases and J by 1 base, with 10 bases of the junction left unmatched. From germline, CDR1 is LNHNV and CDR2 YYDKDF (reference sequence). The CDR3 has 17 residues.

This clonotype was observed many times. The chain is built from TRBV4-1 and TRBJ2-2; D is unclear. The CDR3 totals 15 residues. V dropped 1 base and J dropped 6 bases, with 12 bases sitting between them. Per the germline V gene, CDR1 is MGHRA and CDR2 is YSYEKL. In DNA form, the CDR3 reads TGCGCCAGCAGCCAAGGGGGTTTGCTTTCCGGGGAGCTGTTTTTT. Encoded protein: CASSQGGLLSGELFF.

This chain joins TRBV28 and TRBJ2-7; D gene uncertain. Germline CDR1 reads MDHEN; CDR2 reads SYDVKM. The CDR3 spans 13 residues. Trimming pared 6 bases from V and 3 bases from J, leaving 12 bases between. As DNA, the CDR3 is TGTGCCAGCAGCAAGACCGCCGGCTACGAGCAGTACTTC. It codes for CASSKTAGYEQYF.

This clonotype has ten or more counts. The rearrangement joins TRBV20-1 to TRBJ1-5; D perhaps matches TRBD1 (6 bases). Germline assignment: CDR1 DFQATT and CDR2 SNEGSKA (reference sequence). The CDR3 contains 13 residues. V lost 4 bases, J lost 5 bases, and 12 bases lay in between. In DNA, the CDR3 is TGCAGTGCTAATAGACAGGCTGATCAGCCCCAGCATTTT. Protein product: CSANRQADQPQHF.

This clonotype was seen many times. This chain links TRBV12-3 or TRBV12-4 with TRBJ2-5; D may correspond to TRBD1 or TRBD2 (5 bases each). The CDR3 runs to 13 residues. The germline V and J ends were trimmed by 6 bases and 5 bases, with 13 bases remaining between them. CDR3 DNA sequence: TGTGCCAGCAGGCCCTCGGGGCCCGAGACCCAGTACTTC. Protein sequence: CASRPSGPETQYF.

The sample holds one count of this clonotype. J is TRBJ1-4 and V is TRBV10-3, with 10 bases fitting TRBD1. The CDR3 sequence is 15 residues long. Germline trimming cut 6 bases from V and 7 bases from J; bases unmatched to any gene: 8. Germline V gene lookup returns CDR1 ENHRY and CDR2 SYGVKD. CDR3 DNA: TGTGCCATCAGCCCGACAGGGGGCTTAAGTGAAAAACTGTTTTTT. As protein: CAISPTGGLSEKLFF.

The chain employs TRBV11-2 and TRBJ2-7; 7 nucleotides agree with TRBD1. From germline, CDR1 is SGHAT and CDR2 FQNNGV. CDR3 length: 15 amino acids. V dropped 5 bases and J dropped 7; count of bases not matched to a gene: 14. This CDR3 is CASSTEGKGAPEQYF. CDR3 nucleotide sequence: TGTGCCAGCAGCACCGAGGGGAAGGGGGCGCCTGAGCAGTACTTC.

Comment on this clonotype: One end of the junction does not line up with germline, which may come from a read error. The chain recombines TRBV15 with TRBJ2-5; D is undetermined. The CDR3 totals 13 residues. Germline CDR1 and CDR2: LNHNV and YYDKDF (reference sequence). The CDR3: CATSGGPQEAQYF. In nucleotides, the CDR3 is TGTGCCACCAGCGGCGGTCCTCAAGAGGCCCAGTACTTC.

This clonotype was recorded at least ten times. This sequence joins TRBV7-2 and TRBJ1-3; the D is unclear. The CDR3 consists of 13 residues. V shed 3 bases and J shed 4 bases, with 7 bases lying between them. Germline V gene sequence: CDR1 SGHTA, CDR2 FQGNSA. This CDR3 is CASSFNQGNTIYF. DNA for the CDR3: TGTGCCAGCAGCTTTAATCAGGGAAACACCATATATTTT.

Many counts were recorded for this clonotype. This chain connects TRBV14 to TRBJ1-2; D not certain. CDR1 and CDR2 from the germline V gene are SGHDN and FVKESK. CDR3 length equals 13 residues. V gave up 3 bases and J gave up 1 base, with 6 bases separating them. The DNA of the CDR3 is TGTGCCAGCAGCCATCTCCGTAACTATGGCTACACCTTC. Translating gives CASSHLRNYGYTF.

In this sample, this clonotype turned up many times. The chain has TRBV5-1 and TRBJ2-7, with D possibly TRBD2 on 6 matching bases. The V gene lost 0 bases and the J gene lost 2 bases, with 12 bases spanning the gap. CDR1 and CDR2 (germline): SGHRS, YFSETQ. This CDR3 has 15 residues. CDR3 nucleotide sequence: TGCGCCAGCAGCTTGGAAGGGACTTCCCCCTACGAGCAGTACTTC. As protein: CASSLEGTSPYEQYF.

In its sample, this clonotype was seen a few times. CDR3 region: CATSRPGAEGSNQPQHF. The CDR3 DNA follows: TGTGCCACCAGCAGGCCGGGAGCCGAGGGAAGCAATCAGCCCCAGCATTTT. J is TRBJ1-5 and V is TRBV15; D is ambiguous. The germline CDR1 and CDR2 sequences are LNHNV and YYDKDF (reference sequence). The ends were cut back, 3 bases at V and 1 base at J, with 16 bases in the middle. CDR3 length: 17 residues.

As regards this clonotype: Germline is not matched at one junction end, which may reflect a read error. The CDR3 here is CASSQDSGGDYEQYF. DNA of the CDR3: TGCGCCAGCAGCCAAGATAGCGGCGGAGACTACGAGCAGTACTTC. The genes are TRBV5-4 and TRBJ2-7, with a weak D call TRBD2 (6 bases). The CDR3 covers 15 residues. Germline loops: CDR1 SGHNT, CDR2 YYREEE (reference sequence).

The rearrangement uses TRBV7-7 and TRBJ2-5; a possible D gene is TRBD2 (6 bases). The CDR3 totals 13 residues. Germline V CDR1 and CDR2: SSHAT, FNYEAQ (reference sequence). V lost 3 bases, J lost 4 bases, and 9 bases lay in between. CDR3 sequence reads: CASSFGTGETQYF. CDR3 nucleotide sequence: TGTGCCAGCAGCTTTGGGACTGGAGAGACCCAGTACTTC.

The chain recombines TRBV6-6 with TRBJ1-1; no clear D gene. The CDR3 spans 15 residues. Between the trimmed V and J ends, which lost 7 bases and 1 base, there was a span of 16 bases. Per the germline V gene, CDR1 is MNHNY and CDR2 is SVGAGI (reference sequence). This chain's CDR3 is CASTPGRQWNTEAFF. In DNA, the CDR3 is TGTGCCAGCACCCCCGGGAGGCAGTGGAACACTGAAGCTTTCTTT.

This clonotype was picked up many times. This rearrangement joins TRBV6-5 to TRBJ1-4; the D gene is possibly TRBD1 (6 bases). V was shortened by 4 bases and J by 8 bases, with 14 bases between the two germline ends. The CDR3 consists of 14 residues. Germline CDR1 and CDR2: MNHEY and SVGAGI. CDR3 DNA: TGTGCCAGCAGTTCCACAGGGTTCCTAGAAAAACTGTTTTTT. It is translated as CASSSTGFLEKLFF.

This clonotype was observed at least ten times. V gene TRBV4-1 combines with J gene TRBJ2-2; D is perhaps TRBD1 or TRBD2 (7 bases each). With 3 bases removed from V and 1 base from J, the gap between germline ends came to 15 bases. The CDR3 is 17 residues long. Germline values: CDR1 MGHRA, CDR2 YSYEKL. The CDR3 nucleotides are TGCGCCAGCAGCCAGGGAGGGGACAGCCTGAACACCGGGGAGCTGTTTTTT. It translates to CASSQGGDSLNTGELFF.

This CDR3 is CSAPLGNTEAFF. The CDR3 coding sequence is TGCAGTGCCCCGTTAGGGAACACTGAAGCTTTCTTT. The chain couples TRBV20-1 to TRBJ1-1, with D unresolved. From germline, CDR1 is DFQATT and CDR2 SNEGSKA (reference sequence). The CDR3 covers 12 residues. V lost 6 bases to trimming and J lost 1 base, with 9 bases between them.

The V call is TRBV14, the J call TRBJ2-2; 9 nucleotides match TRBD1. The CDR3 sequence is 16 residues long. Germline loops: CDR1 SGHDN, CDR2 FVKESK. Unmatched junction bases numbered 8, after V lost 6 bases and J lost 3 bases. The CDR3 DNA reads TGTGCCAGCAGTGCGCGGGACAGGGCGTACACCGGGGAGCTGTTTTTT. Amino acids: CASSARDRAYTGELFF.

The rearrangement links TRBV3-1 to TRBJ1-1, with TRBD1 as a possible D gene (6 bases). The CDR3 spans 14 residues. Looked up from germline, CDR1 is LGHDT and CDR2 is YNNKEL (reference sequence). Trimming pared 0 bases from V and 10 bases from J, leaving 15 bases between. The CDR3 nucleotides are TGTGCCAGCAGCCAAGATCGTCACAGGGCCAGAGCTTTCTTT. It encodes CASSQDRHRARAFF.

This clonotype has ten or more counts. The chain employs TRBV10-1 and TRBJ2-2; TRBD1 might be the D (6 bases). Germline-derived CDR1 and CDR2 are WNHNN and SYGVQD (reference sequence). This CDR3 contains 13 residues. The V and J ends lost 3 bases and 4 bases respectively, with 6 bases between them. The CDR3 loop reads CASSDRGTGELFF. The CDR3 nucleotides read TGCGCCAGCAGTGACAGGGGCACCGGGGAGCTGTTTTTT.

This chain joins TRBV19 and TRBJ2-6, with D uncertain. V lost 4 bases and J lost 4, with 8 bases in between. This CDR3 is 14 amino acids long. Germline CDR1 is LNHDA and CDR2 is SQIVND (reference sequence). The CDR3 loop reads CASSTVSGANVLTF. CDR3 DNA sequence: TGTGCCAGTAGTACGGTTTCCGGGGCCAACGTCCTGACTTTC. Together with reference TRBV19 and TRBJ2-6, the CDR3 gives the full variable domain: DGGITQSPKYLFRKEGQNVTLSCEQNLNHDAMYWYRQDPGQGLRLIYYSQIVNDFQKGDIAEGYSVSREKKESFPLTVTSAQKNPTAFYLCASSTVSGANVLTFGAGSRLTVL.

In this sample, this clonotype turned up a few times. The chain uses TRBV10-3 and TRBJ2-1; tentatively, D is TRBD2 (6 bases). CDR3 length equals 14 residues. Germline V gives CDR1 ENHRY, CDR2 SYGVKD. V shed 0 bases and J shed 4 bases, with 7 bases lying between them. In nucleotides, the CDR3 is TGTGCCATCAGTGAGTCCGCGGGGTACAATGAGCAGTTCTTC. Translation gives CAISESAGYNEQFF.

The chain employs TRBV7-9 and TRBJ2-7; D remains ambiguous. The CDR3 totals 14 residues. Germline CDR1 SEHNR, CDR2 FQNEAQ (reference sequence). Trimming removed 5 bases at V and 2 bases at J, with 13 bases between. In nucleotides, the CDR3 is TGTGCCAGCAGCAATGATAGGGTGGCCTACGAGCAGTACTTC. Its translation is CASSNDRVAYEQYF.

This chain links TRBV7-3 with TRBJ2-5, with 7 bases matching TRBD2. CDR3 length equals 14 residues. The V gene's germline CDR1 is SGHTA and CDR2 FQGTGA. The V and J ends lost 1 base and 4 bases, in that order; junction bases with no gene match: 3. The CDR3 coding sequence is TGTGCCAGCAGCTTAAGGGTAGCGGGAGAGACCCAGTACTTC. It translates to CASSLRVAGETQYF. Drawing the rest from reference TRBV7-3 and TRBJ2-5, the complete variable domain is GAGVSQTPSNKVTEKGKYVELRCDPISGHTALYWYRQSLGQGPEFLIYFQGTGAADDSGLPNDRFFAVRPEGSVSTLKIQRTERGDSAVYLCASSLRVAGETQYFGPGTRLLVL.